The 13 T cell receptor beta chains reported below all come from one sample, sequenced in a study of blood T cell repertoires in COVID-19. TCRdb keeps only in-frame clones here, not all; method: immunoSEQ multiplex PCR. Of a few hundred thousand clones detected, 70% to 90% appear once; the ten largest clones hold 0.95% to 1.5%. Source material: peripheral blood. These receptors came from a man between 40 and 49 years old with acute or convalescent COVID-19.

This chain links TRBV4-3 with TRBJ1-2, with 7 bases aligning to TRBD1. This CDR3 region has 17 residues. The V and J ends lost 4 bases and 1 base, in that order; junction bases with no gene match: 12. CDR1 and CDR2 from the germline V gene are LGHNA and YSLEER. CDR3 DNA: TGCGCCAGCAGCCGGACCACCGACAGGGCCGGTAACTATGGCTACACCTTC. It yields the protein CASSRTTDRAGNYGYTF.

The V gene is TRBV28, the J gene TRBJ1-2, with 10 bases lining up with TRBD1. The CDR3 extends over 15 amino acids. The J segment lost 8 bases and the V segment lost 6 bases, leaving 12 bases of the junction unmatched. CDR1 is MDHEN and CDR2 is SYDVKM in the germline V gene. The CDR3 bases are TGTGCCAGCAGCCGCATTGGGACAGGGGCCAACGGCTACACCTTC. Encoded protein: CASSRIGTGANGYTF.

The rearrangement uses TRBV19 and TRBJ2-5, with TRBD1 matching 9 bases. Germline V lookup: CDR1 LNHDA, CDR2 SQIVND (reference sequence). Unmatched junction bases numbered 12, after V lost 6 bases and J lost 4 bases. This CDR3 region has 16 residues. CDR3 sequence: CASSTGQGTYGETQYF. CDR3 in DNA: TGTGCCAGTAGCACGGGACAGGGAACTTATGGAGAGACCCAGTACTTC.

V and J are TRBV5-6 and TRBJ1-4, with TRBD1 matching 9 bases. The CDR3 spans 15 residues. The V gene end was trimmed by 2 bases and the J gene end by 8 bases; junction bases not matched to a gene: 7. Germline V lookup: CDR1 SGHDT, CDR2 YYEEEE. CDR3 protein: CASSLPGQGLEKLFF. The CDR3 nucleotides are TGTGCCAGCAGCTTACCCGGACAGGGGCTGGAAAAACTGTTTTTT.

The chain employs TRBV6-1 and TRBJ2-1; the match to TRBD2 covers 9 bases. The CDR3 sequence is 15 residues long. With 0 bases clipped from V and 3 bases from J, the junction kept 0 bases outside the gene matches. Germline CDR1 MNHNS, CDR2 SASEGT. The DNA for the CDR3 is TGTGCCAGCAGTGAAGCAGCGGGAGGCTACAATGAGCAGTTCTTC. Its protein product is CASSEAAGGYNEQFF.

The CDR3 protein is CASSDLAGGSYNEQFF. The CDR3 coding sequence is TGTGCCAGCAGTGACCTAGCGGGAGGCTCCTACAATGAGCAGTTCTTC. V is TRBV6-1 and J is TRBJ2-1; 11 nucleotides agree with TRBD2. The CDR3 spans 16 residues. Germline loops: CDR1 MNHNS, CDR2 SASEGT. V shed 3 bases, J shed 0 bases, and the junction held 1 base outside the gene matches.

This chain connects TRBV9 to TRBJ1-3; D uncertain. This CDR3 region has 14 residues. Germline CDR1 is SGDLS and CDR2 is YYNGEE. V lost 4 bases to trimming and J lost 5 bases, with 13 bases between them. The CDR3 loop reads CASSQYNSRNTIYF. The CDR3 coding sequence is TGTGCCAGCAGCCAGTATAATTCCCGAAACACCATATATTTT.

This chain links TRBV13 with TRBJ1-3; D is ambiguous. In germline, CDR1 is PRHDT, CDR2 FYEKMQ (reference sequence). This CDR3 comprises 15 residues. V lost 1 base and J 0 bases, leaving 7 bases between the germline ends. CDR3 nucleotides: TGTGCCAGCAGCTTAGCGGGGAGCTCTGGAAACACCATATATTTT. Protein product: CASSLAGSSGNTIYF.

CDR3 protein: CASSPRPGQGVSPLHF. CDR3 DNA sequence: TGTGCCAGCTCACCAAGACCGGGACAGGGAGTATCACCCCTCCACTTT. The V gene is TRBV18, the J gene TRBJ1-6; 9 bases are shared with TRBD1. V shed 2 bases, J shed 10 bases, and the junction held 9 bases outside the gene matches. This CDR3 spans 16 amino acids. The germline V gene encodes CDR1 KGHSH and CDR2 LQKENI. The full variable domain, rest sourced from reference TRBV18 and TRBJ1-6, is NAGVMQNPRHLVRRRGQEARLRCSPMKGHSHVYWYRQLPEEGLKFMVYLQKENIIDESGMPKERFSAEFPKEGPSILRIQQVVRGDSAAYFCASSPRPGQGVSPLHFGNGTRLTVT.

CDR3 residues: CASSVGWAAGNTIYF. CDR3 DNA: TGTGCCAGCAGCGTAGGATGGGCTGCTGGAAACACCATATATTTT. The chain combines TRBV9 with TRBJ1-3, with D unclear. This CDR3 is built from 15 residues. The germline CDR1 and CDR2 sequences are SGDLS and YYNGEE. Trimming stripped 0 bases from V and 2 bases from J, with 9 bases between.

This clone showed up just once. The chain joins TRBV15 to TRBJ2-3; 8 bases match TRBD2. Germline CDR1 LNHNV, CDR2 YYDKDF (reference sequence). The CDR3 covers 17 residues. Unmatched junction bases numbered 9, after V lost 0 bases and J lost 4 bases. The CDR3 bases are TGTGCCACCAGCAGAGAATTATCCAGCGGGAGCTCAGATACGCAGTATTTT. This codes for CATSRELSSGSSDTQYF.

The chain carries TRBV9 and TRBJ1-5; no firm D call. The germline V gene encodes CDR1 SGDLS and CDR2 YYNGEE. The CDR3 extends over 16 amino acids. The germline V and J ends were trimmed by 0 bases and 4 bases, with 14 bases remaining between them. As DNA, the CDR3 is TGTGCCAGCAGCGTAGGGGCACAGCCGGGGAATCAGCCCCAGCATTTT. Residues: CASSVGAQPGNQPQHF. Full variable domain (remainder filled in from reference TRBV9 and TRBJ1-5): DSGVTQTPKHLITATGQRVTLRCSPRSGDLSVYWYQQSLDQGLQFLIQYYNGEERAKGNILERFSAQQFPDLHSELNLSSLELGDSALYFCASSVGAQPGNQPQHFGDGTRLSIL.

The chain carries TRBV30 and TRBJ2-3; 12 positions match TRBD2. The CDR3 is made up of 15 amino acids. CDR1 is GTSNPN and CDR2 is SVGIG in the germline V gene (reference sequence). V lost 4 bases, J lost 5 bases, and 7 bases stayed unmatched. Written as DNA, the CDR3 is TGTGCCTGGACCGGACTAGCGGGGTGGGTAGATACGCAGTATTTT. Translated, it gives CAWTGLAGWVDTQYF.